This entry features one T cell receptor beta chain sequence. The target of this receptor is not known. No base-level quality is on record; no much larger clone is a single base apart. In the prospective study, participants were roughly 18 to 95 years old, resided in approximately 22 geographic areas of the United States, and were enrolled through a virtual design. Cohort assignment in the prospective study relied on participant-reported clinical history from a screening survey and a study questionnaire. Exposed participants were defined as having been in contact with someone with a PCR-confirmed or clinician-diagnosed COVID-19 case within 2 weeks of study entry. In the prospective study, whole blood, serum and a nasopharyngeal or oropharyngeal swab were collected from each participant by mobile phlebotomists. Prospective study participants could optionally give additional blood draws and questionnaires over an approximately two-month period. Blood samples from the prospective study were shipped frozen or at room temperature prior to DNA extraction.

These data originate in a study of blood T cell repertoires in COVID-19 (dated by TCRdb to about 2020). Study-wide context: The collaborator samples originated in the United States, Italy and Spain and spanned the acute and convalescent phases of COVID-19. The material from the prospective study consisted of cDNA or gDNA derived from T cells, B-cell-depleted T cells, or PBMCs. Subjects who had been exposed to COVID-19, were actively infected with it, or had recovered from it provided the deeply sampled blood TCRbeta repertoires that made up the dataset. The repertoires were made available in a free public database intended to serve as a resource for research on the immune response to SARS-CoV-2. Samples came from the ongoing ImmuneRACE study (first 160 participants) plus 1,254 subjects from 6 global collaborators. A de-identified subject ID, COVID-19 status, age in years and sex were almost always included in the sample metadata. Where HLA class I and class II types were available, the types were taken from metadata supplied by the sample provider, not from assay-based typing.

The germline V gene sets CDR1 to MNHEY and CDR2 to SVGAGI. The V and J ends are trimmed by 2 bases and 11 bases, leaving 18 bases between them. The CDR3 spans 14 residues, from the cysteine through the phenylalanine. The DNA shown is the 42-base CDR3, in frame from base 1. The immunoSEQ Assay, a bias-controlled multiplex PCR, was used to amplify TCRbeta CDR3 regions from genomic DNA. As for the original processing: Nucleated cell counts per sample were estimated from amplification of reference gene primers within the assay. Sequence reads were collapsed and filtered to measure the absolute abundance of every unique TCRbeta CDR3 rearrangement. Productive Simpson clonality was computed per sample as the square root of Simpson's diversity index over productive rearrangements. TCRdb holds this immuneACCESS table with in-frame rearrangements only. Some clones are missing; in checked studies, unresolved V genes explain under half, and the rest has no known cause. V and J calls and clone size come straight from that table; D and trimming were deduced from the DNA. This sample comprises roughly 280,000 clones, approximately 90% of them detected only once. The ten top clones hold approximately 3% of the sample.

General conclusions and limits of the study: How much clinical and demographic metadata was included differed by source and by participant, and the metadata was provided uncurated.

The source material was PBMCs or T cells enriched from blood (not recorded which). The sequence derives from a man between 40 and 49 years old who had been exposed to COVID-19. In this chain, TRBV6-5 is recombined with TRBJ1-1, and the D gene may be TRBD1, 6 bases matching. The DNA is as follows: TGTGCCAGCAGTTACCTGGGGGCCCTCAGTTTGGCTTTCTTT. Translated, this is CASSYLGALSLAFF.